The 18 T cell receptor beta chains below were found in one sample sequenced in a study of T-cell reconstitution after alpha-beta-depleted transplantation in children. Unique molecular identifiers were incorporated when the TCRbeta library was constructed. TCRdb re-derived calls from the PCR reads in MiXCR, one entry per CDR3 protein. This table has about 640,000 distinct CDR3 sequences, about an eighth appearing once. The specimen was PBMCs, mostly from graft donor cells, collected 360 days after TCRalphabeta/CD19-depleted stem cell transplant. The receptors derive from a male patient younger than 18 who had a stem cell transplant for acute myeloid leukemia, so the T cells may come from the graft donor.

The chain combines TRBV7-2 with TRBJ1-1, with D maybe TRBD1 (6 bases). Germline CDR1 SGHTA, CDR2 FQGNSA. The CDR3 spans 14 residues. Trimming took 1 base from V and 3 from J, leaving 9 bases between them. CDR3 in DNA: TGTGCCAGCAGCTTAGTGGGGGCGGACACTGAAGCTTTCTTT. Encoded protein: CASSLVGADTEAFF.

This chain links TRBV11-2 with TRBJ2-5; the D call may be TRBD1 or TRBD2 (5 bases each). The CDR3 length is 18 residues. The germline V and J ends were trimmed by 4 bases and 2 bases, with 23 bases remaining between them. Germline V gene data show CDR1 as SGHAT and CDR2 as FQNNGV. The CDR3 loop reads CASSSGTPPDPPQETQYF. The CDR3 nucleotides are TGTGCCAGCAGCTCGGGGACCCCACCTGACCCTCCGCAAGAGACCCAGTACTTC.

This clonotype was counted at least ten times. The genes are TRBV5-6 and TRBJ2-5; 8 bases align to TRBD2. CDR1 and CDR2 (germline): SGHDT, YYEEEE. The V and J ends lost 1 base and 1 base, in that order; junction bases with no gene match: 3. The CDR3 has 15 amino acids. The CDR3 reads CASSLRAGAQETQYF. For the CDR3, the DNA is TGTGCCAGCAGCTTGAGAGCGGGAGCCCAAGAGACCCAGTACTTC.

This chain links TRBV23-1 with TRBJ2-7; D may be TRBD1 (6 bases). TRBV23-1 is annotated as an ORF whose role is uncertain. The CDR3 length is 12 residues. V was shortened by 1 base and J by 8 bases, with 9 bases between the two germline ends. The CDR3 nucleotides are TGCGCCAGCAGTCAATACAGGGCGAAGCAGTACTTC. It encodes CASSQYRAKQYF.

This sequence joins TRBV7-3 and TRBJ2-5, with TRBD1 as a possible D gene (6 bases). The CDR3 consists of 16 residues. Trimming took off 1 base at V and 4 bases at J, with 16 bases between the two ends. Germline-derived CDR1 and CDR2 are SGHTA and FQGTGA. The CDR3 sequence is CASSLRGQGGRETQYF. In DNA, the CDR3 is TGTGCCAGCAGCTTAAGGGGGCAGGGCGGTAGAGAGACCCAGTACTTC. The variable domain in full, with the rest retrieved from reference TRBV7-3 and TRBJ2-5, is GAGVSQTPSNKVTEKGKYVELRCDPISGHTALYWYRQSLGQGPEFLIYFQGTGAADDSGLPNDRFFAVRPEGSVSTLKIQRTERGDSAVYLCASSLRGQGGRETQYFGPGTRLLVL.

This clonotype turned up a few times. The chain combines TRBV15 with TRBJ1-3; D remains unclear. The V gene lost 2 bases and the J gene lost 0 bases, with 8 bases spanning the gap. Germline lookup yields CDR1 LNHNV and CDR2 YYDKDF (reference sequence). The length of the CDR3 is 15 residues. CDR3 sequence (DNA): TGTGCCACCAGCAGACTACGGAACTCTGGAAACACCATATATTTT. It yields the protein CATSRLRNSGNTIYF.

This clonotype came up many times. CDR3 nucleotides: TGTGCCAGCAGTGCGGGAGAGGGCCGGGTCAATGAGCAGTTCTTC. This encodes CASSAGEGRVNEQFF. The rearrangement uses TRBV12-3 or TRBV12-4 and TRBJ2-1, with TRBD2 matching over 7 bases. The CDR3 loop spans 15 amino acids. The trim removed 5 bases at V and 6 bases at J, leaving 10 bases unmatched.

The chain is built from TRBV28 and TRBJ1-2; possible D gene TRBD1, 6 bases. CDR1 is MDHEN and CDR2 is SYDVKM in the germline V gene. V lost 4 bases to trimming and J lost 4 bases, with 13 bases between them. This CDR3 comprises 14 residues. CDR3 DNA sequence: TGTGCCAGCAGTTCACAGGGCACTGCCTATGGCTACACCTTC. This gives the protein CASSSQGTAYGYTF.

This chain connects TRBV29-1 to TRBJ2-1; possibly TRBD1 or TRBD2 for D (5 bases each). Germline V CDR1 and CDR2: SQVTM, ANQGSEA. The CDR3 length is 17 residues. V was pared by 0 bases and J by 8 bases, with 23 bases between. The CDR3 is CSVEDLLRGVGYDEQFF. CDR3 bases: TGCAGCGTTGAAGATCTATTGAGGGGCGTAGGTTACGATGAGCAGTTCTTC.

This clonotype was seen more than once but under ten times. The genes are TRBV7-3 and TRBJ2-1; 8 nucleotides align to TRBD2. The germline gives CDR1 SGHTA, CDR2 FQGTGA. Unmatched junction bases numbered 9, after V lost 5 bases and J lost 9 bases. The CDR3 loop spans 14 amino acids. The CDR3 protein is CASSHVNRGGEQFF. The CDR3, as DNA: TGTGCCAGCAGCCACGTTAATCGGGGGGGTGAGCAGTTCTTC.

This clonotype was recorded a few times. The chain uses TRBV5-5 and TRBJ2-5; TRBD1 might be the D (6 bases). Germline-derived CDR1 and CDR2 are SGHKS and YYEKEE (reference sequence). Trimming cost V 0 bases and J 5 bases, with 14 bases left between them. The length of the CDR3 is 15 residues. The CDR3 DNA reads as TGTGCCAGCAGCTTGGTGAGGGGGTTAAGGGAGACCCAGTACTTC. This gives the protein CASSLVRGLRETQYF.

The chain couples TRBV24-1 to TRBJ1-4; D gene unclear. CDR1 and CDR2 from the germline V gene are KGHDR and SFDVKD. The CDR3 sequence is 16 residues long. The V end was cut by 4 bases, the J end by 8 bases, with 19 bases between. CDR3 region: CATSEPRYHGEEKLFF. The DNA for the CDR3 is TGTGCCACCAGTGAGCCGCGATACCACGGGGAGGAAAAACTGTTTTTT.

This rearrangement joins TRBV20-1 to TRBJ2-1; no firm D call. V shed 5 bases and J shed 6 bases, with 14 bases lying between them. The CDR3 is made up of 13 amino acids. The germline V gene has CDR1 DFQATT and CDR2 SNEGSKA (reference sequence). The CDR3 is CSAVSDSRNEQFF. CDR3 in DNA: TGCAGTGCTGTAAGCGATAGCCGCAATGAGCAGTTCTTC.

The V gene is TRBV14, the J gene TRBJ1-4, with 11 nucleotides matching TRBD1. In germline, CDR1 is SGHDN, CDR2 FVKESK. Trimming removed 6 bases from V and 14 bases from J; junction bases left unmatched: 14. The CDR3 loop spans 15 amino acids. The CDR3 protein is CASSPRTGGFPRLFF. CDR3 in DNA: TGTGCCAGCAGTCCACGGACAGGGGGCTTCCCTCGGCTGTTTTTT.

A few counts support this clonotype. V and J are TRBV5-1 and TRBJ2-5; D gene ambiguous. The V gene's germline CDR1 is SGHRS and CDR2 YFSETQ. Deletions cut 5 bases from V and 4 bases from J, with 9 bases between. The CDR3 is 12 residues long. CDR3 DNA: TGCGCCAGCAGACCGATTGGAGAGACCCAGTACTTC. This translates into CASRPIGETQYF. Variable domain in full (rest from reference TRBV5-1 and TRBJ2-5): KAGVTQTPRYLIKTRGQQVTLSCSPISGHRSVSWYQQTPGQGLQFLFEYFSETQRNKGNFPGRFSGRQFSNSRSEMNVSTLELGDSALYLCASRPIGETQYFGPGTRLLVL.

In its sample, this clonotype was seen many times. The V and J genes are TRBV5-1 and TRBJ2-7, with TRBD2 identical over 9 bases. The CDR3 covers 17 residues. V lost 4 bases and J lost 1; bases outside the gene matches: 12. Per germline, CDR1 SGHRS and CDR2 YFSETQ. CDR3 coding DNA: TGCGCCAGCAGCCGACGGGGGGCGGGAGGGCTTTCCTACGAGCAGTACTTC. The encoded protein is CASSRRGAGGLSYEQYF.

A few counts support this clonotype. The CDR3 DNA sequence: TGCAGCGCCTCGGACGGGCTCTCCTACGAGCAGTACTTC. The encoded protein is CSASDGLSYEQYF. This rearrangement joins TRBV29-1 to TRBJ2-7; D gene unclear. This CDR3 comprises 13 residues. Germline-derived CDR1 and CDR2 are SQVTM and ANQGSEA. The V end was cut by 7 bases, the J end by 0 bases, with 13 bases between.

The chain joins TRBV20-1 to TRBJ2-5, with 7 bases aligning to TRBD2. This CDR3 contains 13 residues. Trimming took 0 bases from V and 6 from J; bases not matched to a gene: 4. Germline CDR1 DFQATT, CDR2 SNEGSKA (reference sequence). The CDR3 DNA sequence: TGCAGTGCTAGAGATGGCGGGAGTAAGACCCAGTACTTC. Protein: CSARDGGSKTQYF.